This T cell receptor beta chain appears in the sequencing data of a study of T cell responses to AZD1222 COVID-19 vaccine. General observations from the study: The donor cohort was predominantly white British with a female majority, and clonal diversity may have been underestimated. Among spike-specific TCRs, nearly half reportedly target unmutated variant regions. With dominance at 160-218 and 743-854, vaccine-associated CD4 TCRs spanned spike.

Looked up from germline, CDR1 is DFQATT and CDR2 is SNEGSKA (reference sequence). The CDR3 length is 11 residues. In regard to this clone: Its antigen is as yet unknown.

The assay was immunoSEQ multiplex PCR, and TCRdb's table has in-frame clones only and misses some. The table lists approximately 74,000 clones, less than 85% of them singletons. Doses given second, at about 4 or about 12 weeks, were pooled. This clonotype was sampled from an adult who received the AZD1222 COVID-19 vaccine. Sample: peripheral blood, taken 28 days after the second AZD1222 dose. This sequence joins TRBV20-1 and TRBJ2-5; no reliable D call. Here the CDR3 reads CKLSSSETQYF. The DNA for the CDR3 is TGCAAGCTTAGCTCAAGTGAGACCCAGTACTTC.